These 21 T cell receptor beta chains originate from one sample sequenced in a study of identical twins. A single record per CDR3 protein comes from TCRdb applying MiXCR to the 5' RACE reads. In the table there are a few hundred thousand distinct CDR3 sequences, 13% to 15% of which are singletons. These data are also associated with another study on yellow fever vaccine responses in identical twins.

The sample consisted of CD4+ T cells sorted from blood. The receptors originated from a woman aged 18-30 years in good health.

This clonotype was recorded many times. A junction end diverges from the germline sequence, so it may reflect a read error. This chain connects TRBV12-3 or TRBV12-4 to TRBJ2-1; weak D call: TRBD1 (5 bases). The CDR3 contains 13 residues. The CDR3 DNA follows: TGTGCCAGCAGATTAGACAGTTATAATGAGCAGTTCTTC. Protein: CASRLDSYNEQFF.

V is TRBV28 and J is TRBJ2-2, with 8 positions matching TRBD1. CDR1 MDHEN and CDR2 SYDVKM come from the germline V gene. The trim removed 4 bases at V and 5 bases at J, leaving 15 bases unmatched. This CDR3 region has 18 residues. CDR3 sequence: CASSSAGRGQFGTGELFF. The CDR3 DNA reads as TGTGCCAGCAGTTCCGCTGGCAGGGGGCAGTTTGGTACCGGGGAGCTGTTTTTT.

The rearrangement uses TRBV20-1 and TRBJ2-6, with TRBD2 matching 10 bases. CDR1 is DFQATT and CDR2 is SNEGSKA in the germline V gene (reference sequence). The CDR3 loop spans 17 amino acids. V lost 2 bases and J lost 2; bases outside the gene matches: 6. The CDR3 sequence: CSARTGTSVPGANVLTF. The CDR3 coding sequence is TGCAGTGCTAGAACCGGGACTAGCGTACCTGGGGCCAACGTCCTGACTTTC.

This sequence joins TRBV5-1 and TRBJ1-3, with D perhaps matching TRBD1 (5 bases). V lost 7 bases and J 2 bases, leaving 13 bases between the germline ends. CDR1 is SGHRS, CDR2 YFSETQ, per germline. The CDR3 runs 14 residues. Here the CDR3 DNA reads TGCGCCAGCCGAACGGGGGGTACTGGAAACACCATATATTTT. It encodes CASRTGGTGNTIYF.

This clonotype was recorded a few times. This chain uses TRBV6-1 with TRBJ2-4, with 12 bases that match TRBD1. Trimming cost V 5 bases and J 6 bases; bases outside gene matches: 2. CDR1 and CDR2 (germline): MNHNS, SASEGT. The CDR3 consists of 14 residues. Here the CDR3 DNA reads TGTGCCAGCAGTCAGGGACAGGGGGCAAACATTCAGTACTTC. Its translation is CASSQGQGANIQYF.

V and J are TRBV3-1 and TRBJ2-7; TRBD1 is a possible D gene (7 bases). Trimming took 4 bases from V and 6 from J, leaving 13 bases between them. The CDR3 contains 13 residues. Per germline, CDR1 LGHDT and CDR2 YNNKEL (reference sequence). CDR3 sequence: CASSRRQGGEQYF. CDR3 in DNA: TGTGCCAGCAGCCGGCGGCAGGGGGGCGAGCAGTACTTC.

The rearrangement joins TRBV6-1 to TRBJ1-2; possible D gene TRBD1, 6 bases. CDR1 is MNHNS, CDR2 SASEGT, per germline. This CDR3 has 14 amino acids. Between the trimmed V and J ends, which lost 0 bases and 6 bases, there was a span of 11 bases. Here the CDR3 DNA reads TGTGCCAGCAGTGAAGCCGGGAGGGGGAATGGCTACACCTTC. Translation gives CASSEAGRGNGYTF.

The CDR3 protein is CAIGENSYEQYF. In DNA form, the CDR3 reads TGTGCCATCGGAGAGAATTCCTACGAGCAGTACTTC. The chain links TRBV10-3 to TRBJ2-7; unclear D gene. The V gene lost 8 bases and the J gene lost 1 base, with 9 bases spanning the gap. CDR3 length: 12 amino acids. Germline CDR1 and CDR2: ENHRY and SYGVKD.

This clonotype was picked up a small number of times. The chain couples TRBV11-2 to TRBJ2-5; TRBD2 matches at 15 bases. CDR1 is SGHAT and CDR2 is FQNNGV in the germline V gene. CDR3 length: 18 amino acids. Trimming removed 6 bases from V and 4 bases from J; junction bases left unmatched: 12. The CDR3 region has the DNA TGTGCCAGCAGTTTGGGGCGGACTAGCGGGGGGGCTGGAGAGACCCAGTACTTC. It yields the protein CASSLGRTSGGAGETQYF.

CDR3 sequence reads: CASSQQIRTSGIQETQYF. CDR3 nucleotides: TGTGCCAGCAGCCAGCAAATTAGGACTAGCGGAATCCAAGAGACCCAGTACTTC. This chain links TRBV13 with TRBJ2-5; TRBD2 matches at 10 bases. CDR1 and CDR2 (germline): PRHDT, FYEKMQ (reference sequence). CDR3 length: 18 amino acids. The V and J ends lost 5 bases and 1 base, in that order; junction bases with no gene match: 13.

The J gene is TRBJ2-4, the V gene TRBV2; D ambiguous. Germline CDR1 SNHLY, CDR2 FYNNEI. The V gene lost 1 base and the J gene lost 1 base, with 5 bases spanning the gap. The CDR3 totals 14 residues. The CDR3 spells CASSEETAKNIQYF. The CDR3 DNA follows: TGTGCCAGCAGTGAAGAGACCGCCAAAAACATTCAGTACTTC. The entire variable domain, with the rest obtained from reference TRBV2 and TRBJ2-4, is as follows: EPEVTQTPSHQVTQMGQEVILRCVPISNHLYFYWYRQILGQKVEFLVSFYNNEISEKSEIFDDQFSVERPDGSNFTLKIRSTKLEDSAMYFCASSEETAKNIQYFGAGTRLSVL.

Turning to this clonotype: One end of the junction fails to match germline, which may point to a read error. V is TRBV5-1 and J is TRBJ2-5; D tentatively fits TRBD1 or TRBD2 (5 bases each). Looked up from germline, CDR1 is SGHRS and CDR2 is YFSETQ. CDR3 size: 13 residues. CDR3 sequence (DNA): TGCGCCAGCACCTTGGGGACGGGGGAGACCCAGTACTTC. Translation gives CASTLGTGETQYF. The full variable domain, completed using reference TRBV5-1 and TRBJ2-5, is KAGVTQTPRYLIKTRGQQVTLSCSPISGHRSVSWYQQTPGQGLQFLFEYFSETQRNKGNFPGRFSGRQFSNSRSEMNVSTLELGDSALYLCASTLGTGETQYFGPGTRLLVL.

This clonotype was seen ten or more times. In DNA form, the CDR3 reads TGCAGCGACACTCAGGGGACAGAGACCCAGTACTTC. Protein: CSDTQGTETQYF. The chain uses TRBV29-1 and TRBJ2-5; perhaps TRBD1 as D (6 bases). CDR3 length: 12 amino acids. CDR1 SQVTM and CDR2 ANQGSEA come from the germline V gene. Trimming took 7 bases from V and 4 from J, leaving 13 bases between them.

Ten or more counts support this clonotype. The chain employs TRBV5-1 and TRBJ2-4; no firm D call. Germline-derived CDR1 and CDR2 are SGHRS and YFSETQ. This CDR3 is built from 11 residues. V lost 2 bases and J 9 bases, leaving 6 bases between the germline ends. CDR3 DNA: TGCGCCAGCAGCTTAAAGGGCATTCAGTACTTC. Its translation is CASSLKGIQYF.

This chain joins TRBV7-2 and TRBJ2-3, with 7 bases matching TRBD2. CDR3 size: 15 residues. V was clipped by 5 bases and J by 5 bases; unmatched bases: 10. Germline V gene data show CDR1 as SGHTA and CDR2 as FQGNSA. Here the CDR3 reads CASSPLGGGKDTQYF. CDR3 sequence (DNA): TGTGCCAGCAGCCCCTTGGGGGGGGGGAAAGATACGCAGTATTTT.

This clonotype was seen more than once but under ten times. The rearrangement joins TRBV7-3 to TRBJ2-1; 11 positions match TRBD2. Germline V gene sequence: CDR1 SGHTA, CDR2 FQGTGA. Losses at the gene ends were 5 bases for V and 6 bases for J; bases not matched to a gene: 6. The CDR3 extends over 15 amino acids. The DNA of the CDR3 is TGTGCCAGCAGCCCACTAGGGACTAGCGGCAATGAGCAGTTCTTC. This sequence encodes CASSPLGTSGNEQFF.

This clonotype was seen a handful of times. The V gene is TRBV5-1, the J gene TRBJ1-1; a possible D gene is TRBD1 (5 bases). Germline V gene lookup returns CDR1 SGHRS and CDR2 YFSETQ. This CDR3 has 14 residues. Deletions cut 2 bases from V and 3 bases from J, with 11 bases between. The CDR3 loop is CASSLGADYTEAFF. DNA for the CDR3: TGCGCCAGCAGCTTAGGGGCAGATTACACTGAAGCTTTCTTT.

The CDR3 DNA reads TGTGCCAGCACTGCGACGGGCTCTGGGGCCAACGTCCTGACTTTC. Amino acid sequence: CASTATGSGANVLTF. The chain employs TRBV6-1 and TRBJ2-6; the D is unclear. Germline-derived CDR1 and CDR2 are MNHNS and SASEGT. Trimming took off 7 bases at V and 0 bases at J, with 10 bases between the two ends. This CDR3 spans 15 amino acids.

A single count supports this clonotype. This chain connects TRBV23-1 to TRBJ2-7, with 8 positions matching TRBD1. TRBV23-1 is marked as an open reading frame, function uncertain. After removal of 8 bases from V and 3 bases from J, the junction contained 12 bases not matched to a gene. The CDR3 contains 15 residues. The CDR3 DNA reads TGCGCCAGCGGGGGCCGGGACAGGTCTTTCTACGAGCAGTACTTC. Its translation: CASGGRDRSFYEQYF.

The chain employs TRBV6-6 and TRBJ2-7; perhaps TRBD2 as D (6 bases). V dropped 7 bases and J dropped 6 bases, with 10 bases sitting between them. This CDR3 spans 11 amino acids. The germline V gene encodes CDR1 MNHNY and CDR2 SVGAGI (reference sequence). The CDR3 DNA is TGTGCCAGCAAGGCGGGGATCGAGCAGTACTTC. It codes for CASKAGIEQYF.

The V and J genes are TRBV7-8 and TRBJ2-7, with a tentative D call TRBD2 (6 bases). Germline CDR1 and CDR2: SGHVS and FQNEAQ. The CDR3 runs 14 residues. Trimming took off 6 bases at V and 2 bases at J, with 14 bases between the two ends. CDR3 protein: CASSPAGGTYEQYF. The CDR3 nucleotides are TGTGCCAGCAGTCCGGCCGGGGGAACCTACGAGCAGTACTTC.